Given below is one T cell receptor (beta chain) in context. Its antigen remains undetermined. No much larger clonotype is one base removed from it; base qualities were not supplied. Using the deep immunoSEQ assay, TCR CDR3 regions were amplified from genomic DNA by multiplex PCR. For each cell subset, the extracted genomic DNA was distributed evenly across all wells of several immunoSEQ 96-well plates, and each plate served as one replicate. Each replicate PCR for sorted subsets received about 0.2 ug genomic DNA, equal to 28,000 or so T cell genomes. The purified libraries were quantified using a Qubit 3.0 fluorometer, sized with a Bioanalyzer 2100, and then quantified again using the KAPA Library Quantification kit. Every immunoSEQ 96-well plate was sequenced on a dedicated single-read 150-cycle Illumina NextSeq 550 flow cell. Per the authors' processing: Because only junctional sequences without quality scores were contained in the immunoSEQ output, filtering matching that applied to full-length reads could not be performed. To assign V/J genes and CDR3, sequences were annotated against IMGT germline references using PyIR, a Python wrapper for IgBLAST v1.9. Reads were removed for weak V/J assignments (E-value above 1e-6), missing CDR3, stop codons, out-of-frame junctions, or ambiguous translated residues. V3J clonotypes were defined as sequences sharing an identical inferred V gene, J gene, and CDR3 amino acid sequence. Percentage overlap between repertoires was calculated by dividing the number of shared unique clonotypes by the size of the smaller repertoire. RTK rarefaction, the Chao1 estimator, and Recon v2.1 estimates of unobserved clonotypes were used to assess repertoire richness. Generation probabilities for all TCRbeta clonotypes obtained by the gDNA method from a few donors were computed using OLGA. TCRdb holds this immuneACCESS table with in-frame rearrangements only. Some clones are missing; in checked studies, unresolved V genes explain under half, and the rest has no known cause. D and trimming come from the DNA, and the V and J calls and clone size come from that table. For this sample the table gives about 1.5 million clones, of which under 99% were detected only once. Of the sample, 0.45% falls within the top ten clones.

The donors were healthy, HIV-negative adults who had no recently reported acute infections or vaccinations. All donors were Caucasian adults living in Nashville, Tennessee, USA. CD4+ T cells were enriched through magnetic negative selection, after which naive cells were positively selected on CD45RA and the remaining negative fraction served as the memory subset. Blood was collected by leukapheresis, and PBMCs were isolated by Ficoll-Histopaque density gradient centrifugation and then cryopreserved in liquid nitrogen vapor phase. Analytical flow cytometry was used to check the purity and quantity of every magnetically sorted T cell population. Each sorted fraction had its genomic DNA isolated and then quantified by UV absorbance on a Nanodrop 2000c. The record originates from a study of shared clonotypes between healthy human individuals (dated by TCRdb to about 2020). Describing the broader study: The cohort comprised a couple of women and a few men aged 18 to 49 years. Libraries were prepared and TCR repertoires were sequenced by different laboratories using diverse techniques, in order to increase sequencing depth and limit assay-specific biases. To estimate repertoire size and how much clonotype sharing occurs between individuals, the study deeply sequenced the blood TCR repertoires of five healthy adults. Between about 0.8 and 9.5 billion PBMCs per donor were obtained by leukapheresis. For each donor, CD4 naive and CD4 memory were each run on three plates, CD8 naive on two plates, and CD8 memory on one plate.

The study at large found these results: When several donors were compared, the shared fraction of clonotypes was 5% to 6.5% for naive CD4, around 3.6% for naive CD8, 2.3% for memory CD4, and around 0.4% for memory CD8. Compared with non-shared clonotypes, clonotypes shared by all four sorted-subset donors had higher generation probabilities. Incomplete sequencing was indicated by rarefaction of sorted-subset datasets, despite the large sequencing depth. Larger estimated clonotype richness was generally found for naive subsets than for memory subsets. The genetic and exposure-history diversity represented was limited by the small number of donors. Based on pairwise subsampling, the degree of clonotype sharing among donors was expected to be affected by sequencing depth. Sampling was restricted to blood, and TCR repertoires in tissue are likely to differ from TCR repertoires in blood.

Sequenced material: naive CD4+ T cells sorted from blood. The cell subset or site tag for this specimen amounts to: CD45RA+ positively selected. The source is a man younger than 45 in good health.

This receptor has the CDR3 CASSRLAGRSYEQYF. The DNA sequence is TGTGCCAGCAGCCGACTAGCGGGAAGGTCCTACGAGCAGTACTTC. This chain joins TRBV7-2 to TRBJ2-7; the central 11 bases match TRBD2. CDR1 SGHTA and CDR2 FQGNSA were looked up in the germline V gene. For this chain, trimming is 5 bases at the V end and 1 base at the J end, and the number of junction bases without a gene match is 4. Including cysteine and phenylalanine, the CDR3 has 15 amino acids. The entry retains the CDR3 DNA only, 45 bases that are in frame from base 1.